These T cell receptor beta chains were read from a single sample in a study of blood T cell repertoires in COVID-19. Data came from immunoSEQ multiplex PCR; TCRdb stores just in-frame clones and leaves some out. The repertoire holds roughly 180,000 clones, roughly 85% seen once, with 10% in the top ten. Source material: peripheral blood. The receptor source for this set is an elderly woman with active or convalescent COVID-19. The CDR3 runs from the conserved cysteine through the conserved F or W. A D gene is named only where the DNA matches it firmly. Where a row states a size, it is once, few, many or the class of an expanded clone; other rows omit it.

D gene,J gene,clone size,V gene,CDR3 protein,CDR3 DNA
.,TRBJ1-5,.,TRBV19,CASSSQTGKRNQPQHF,TGTGCCAGTAGTTCGCAAACAGGGAAACGGAATCAGCCCCAGCATTTT
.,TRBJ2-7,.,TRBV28,CASSLPGQPPEYF,TGTGCCAGCAGTTTACCGGGTCAGCCGCCCGAGTACTTC
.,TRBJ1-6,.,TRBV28,CATIPPRGGDSPLHF,TGTGCCACAATTCCCCCACGGGGTGGAGATTCACCCCTCCACTTT
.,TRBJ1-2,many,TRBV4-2,CASSQDRGTYGYTF,TGTGCCAGCAGCCAAGATCGGGGTACCTATGGCTACACCTTC
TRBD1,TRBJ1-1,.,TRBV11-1,CASSRGQGEGNTEAFF,TGTGCCAGCAGCCGGGGACAGGGAGAGGGGAACACTGAAGCTTTCTTT
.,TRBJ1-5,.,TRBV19,CASSIRRGRVSQPQHF,TGTGCCAGTAGTATTCGCAGGGGACGGGTCTCGCAGCCCCAGCATTTT
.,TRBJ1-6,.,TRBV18,CASSRARRTEASPLHF,TGTGCCAGCTCACGCGCGAGGAGGACAGAGGCTTCACCCCTCCACTTT
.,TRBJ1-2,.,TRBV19,CASSRPNYGYTF,TGTGCCAGTAGTAGGCCAAACTATGGCTACACCTTC
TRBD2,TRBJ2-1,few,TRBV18,CASSPQGGLRLAGVWRAPEQFF,TGTGCCAGCTCACCCCAGGGAGGCCTACGACTAGCGGGAGTCTGGCGGGCCCCTGAGCAGTTCTTC
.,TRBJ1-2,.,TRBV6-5,CATLGGDGYTF,TGTGCCACCCTGGGAGGGGATGGCTACACCTTC
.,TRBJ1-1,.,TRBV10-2,CASSEKTGMNTEAFF,TGCGCCAGCAGTGAGAAGACAGGAATGAACACTGAAGCTTTCTTT
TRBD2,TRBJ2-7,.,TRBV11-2,CASSPRGAGGPYEQYF,TGTGCCAGCAGCCCGCGGGGAGCGGGAGGTCCCTACGAGCAGTACTTC
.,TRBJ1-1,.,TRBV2,CASTRGTNTEAFF,TGTGCCAGCACAAGGGGGACGAACACTGAAGCTTTCTTT
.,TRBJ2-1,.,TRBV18,CASSLTENGSEQFF,TGTGCCAGCTCACTGACGGAGAACGGTAGTGAGCAGTTCTTC
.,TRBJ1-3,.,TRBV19,CASSGLWNTIYF,TGTGCCAGTTCAGGGTTGTGGAACACCATATATTTT
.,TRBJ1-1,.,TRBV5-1,CASSPQMNTEAFF,TGCGCCAGCAGCCCCCAAATGAACACTGAAGCTTTCTTT
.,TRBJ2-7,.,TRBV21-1,CASSKAGSFGDYEQYF,TGTGCCAGCAGCAAAGCGGGCTCCTTCGGGGACTACGAGCAGTACTTC
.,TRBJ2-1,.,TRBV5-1,CASSLGPQGMMSEQFF,TGCGCCAGCAGCTTGGGGCCACAGGGTATGATGAGTGAGCAGTTCTTC
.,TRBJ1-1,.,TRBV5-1,CASSLAGDTKNTEAFF,TGCGCCAGCAGCTTGGCCGGGGACACTAAAAACACTGAAGCTTTCTTT
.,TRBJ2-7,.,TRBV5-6,CASSLAGGSLSYEQYF,TGTGCCAGCAGCTTGGCCGGGGGAAGCCTCTCCTACGAGCAGTACTTC
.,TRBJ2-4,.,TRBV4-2,CASSQDQEARTGAAKNIQYF,TGTGCCAGCAGCCAAGATCAGGAAGCCCGGACGGGAGCAGCCAAAAACATTCAGTACTTC
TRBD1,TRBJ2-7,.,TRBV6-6,CASSYYGQGVEQYF,TGTGCCAGCAGTTATTACGGACAGGGCGTTGAGCAGTACTTC
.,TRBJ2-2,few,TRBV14,CASSQDYPGVAGELFF,TGTGCCAGCAGCCAAGATTATCCAGGGGTGGCCGGGGAGCTGTTTTTT
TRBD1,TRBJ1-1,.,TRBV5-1,CASSSTGNEAFF,TGCGCCAGCAGCTCGACAGGGAATGAAGCTTTCTTT
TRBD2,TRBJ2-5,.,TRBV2,CASHFSGSTETQYF,TGTGCCAGCCATTTTAGCGGGAGTACGGAGACCCAGTACTTC
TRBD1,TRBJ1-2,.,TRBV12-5,CASGWTGSDGYTF,TGTGCTAGTGGTTGGACAGGGTCGGACGGCTACACCTTC
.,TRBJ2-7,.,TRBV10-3,CAISDGRGYEQYF,TGTGCCATCAGTGACGGTCGGGGCTACGAGCAGTACTTC
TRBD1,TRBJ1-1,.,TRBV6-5,CASSSTGTGAPEAFF,TGTGCCAGCAGTTCTACCGGGACAGGGGCCCCTGAAGCTTTCTTT
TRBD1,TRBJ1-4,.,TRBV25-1,CASSETTGINEKLFF,TGTGCCAGCAGTGAGACGACAGGGATTAATGAAAAACTGTTTTTT
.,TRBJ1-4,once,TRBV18,CASSPQGGGEKLFF,TGTGCCAGCTCACCCCAGGGAGGAGGTGAAAAACTGTTTTTT
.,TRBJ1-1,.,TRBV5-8,CASSLEGGITEAFF,TGTGCCAGCAGCTTGGAAGGGGGAATAACTGAAGCTTTCTTT
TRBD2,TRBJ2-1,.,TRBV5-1,CATHPGGLAGWGEQFF,TGCGCCACCCACCCAGGGGGGCTAGCGGGATGGGGTGAGCAGTTCTTC
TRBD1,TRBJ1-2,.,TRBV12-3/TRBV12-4,CASRDRAIGGYTF,TGTGCCAGCAGGGACAGGGCGATAGGTGGCTACACCTTC
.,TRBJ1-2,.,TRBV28,CATLNYNEVGYTF,TGTGCCACCCTCAACTACAACGAGGTTGGCTACACCTTC
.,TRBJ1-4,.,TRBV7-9,CASSWTEHKATNEKLFF,TGTGCCAGCAGCTGGACAGAACACAAAGCAACTAATGAAAAACTGTTTTTT
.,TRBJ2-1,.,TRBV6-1,CASSEARFWEFF,TGTGCCAGCAGTGAAGCGCGGTTTTGGGAGTTCTTC
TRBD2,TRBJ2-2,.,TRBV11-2,CASSFMASGVGELFF,TGTGCCAGCAGCTTTATGGCTAGCGGTGTCGGGGAGCTGTTTTTT
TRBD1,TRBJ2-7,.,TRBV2,CASRLRTGWGYEQYF,TGTGCCAGCAGGCTAAGGACAGGGTGGGGGTACGAGCAGTACTTC
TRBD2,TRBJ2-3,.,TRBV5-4,CASSLELAGDTDTQYF,TGTGCCAGCAGCTTGGAACTAGCGGGGGACACAGATACGCAGTATTTT
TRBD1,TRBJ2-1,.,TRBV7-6,CASSFGTGVYNEQFF,TGTGCCAGCAGCTTCGGGACAGGGGTCTACAATGAGCAGTTCTTC
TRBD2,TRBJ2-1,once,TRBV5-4,CASSPELGTSNNEQFF,TGTGCCAGCAGCCCGGAATTAGGGACTAGCAATAATGAGCAGTTCTTC
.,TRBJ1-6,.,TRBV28,CASSVGGYNSPLHF,TGTGCCAGCTCCGTTGGAGGCTATAATTCACCCCTCCACTTT
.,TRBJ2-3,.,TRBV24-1,CATDPDSPCTDTQYF,TGTGCCACAGACCCGGACTCCCCTTGCACAGATACGCAGTATTTT
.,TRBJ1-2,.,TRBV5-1,CASSLVAGEYGYTF,TGCGCCAGCAGCTTGGTGGCAGGGGAGTATGGCTACACCTTC
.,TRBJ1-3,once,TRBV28,CATTEAGPSGNTIYF,TGTGCCACTACAGAAGCAGGGCCATCTGGAAACACCATATATTTT
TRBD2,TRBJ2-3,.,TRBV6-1,CASSEGLAGGLGGTQYF,TGTGCCAGCAGTGAAGGGCTAGCGGGAGGTTTGGGGGGGACGCAGTATTTT
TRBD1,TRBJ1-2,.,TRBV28,CASSTGQVLTYTF,TGTGCCAGCAGCACCGGACAGGTTCTCACCTACACCTTC
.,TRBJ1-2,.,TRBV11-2,CASGTGTGYGYTF,TGTGCCAGCGGAACAGGGACGGGGTATGGCTACACCTTC
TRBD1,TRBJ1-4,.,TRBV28,CASSLWQGASTNEKLFF,TGTGCCAGCAGTTTATGGCAGGGGGCGTCCACTAATGAAAAACTGTTTTTT
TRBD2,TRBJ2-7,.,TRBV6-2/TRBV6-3,CASSPSLSGSYEQYF,TGTGCCAGCAGTCCGTCCCTTAGCGGGAGTTACGAGCAGTACTTC
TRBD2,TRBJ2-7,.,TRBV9,CASSVGSGWSYEQYF,TGTGCCAGCAGCGTAGGTAGCGGGTGGTCCTACGAGCAGTACTTC
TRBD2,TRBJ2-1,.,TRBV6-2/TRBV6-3,CASSYSPAGGIYNEQFF,TGTGCCAGCAGTTACTCTCCGGCGGGGGGAATCTACAATGAGCAGTTCTTC
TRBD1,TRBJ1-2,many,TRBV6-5,CASSYKGRTGNYGYTF,TGTGCCAGCAGTTACAAAGGGAGGACAGGGAACTATGGCTACACCTTC